The entry below describes one TCR beta chain. The data derive from a study of blood T cell repertoires in COVID-19. Across the whole study: Samples of COVID-19 (acute and convalescent) were obtained from the United States, Italy and Spain. PBMCs, B-cell-depleted T cells, or T cells provided the cDNA or gDNA that made up the material.

Seattle's cohort entered during active infection and was followed longitudinally. Germline V gene lookup returns CDR1 MNHEY and CDR2 SVGAGI. Trimming took off 7 bases at V and 13 bases at J, with 20 bases between the two ends. CDR3 length: 14 residues. Original data processing: The assay estimated nucleated cells by amplifying reference gene primers. The data were produced by immunoSEQ multiplex PCR, yet TCRdb's version contains in-frame clones alone and is incomplete. The DNA was the basis for D and trimming; V, J and clone size are from that table. The table has 300,000 to 350,000 clones, approximately 91% seen once.

The receptor comes from a woman in her sixties or seventies with COVID-19, enrolled during active disease. This sequence joins TRBV6-5 and TRBJ1-6, with a possible D match to TRBD1 (5 bases). Sequenced: peripheral blood. CDR3 DNA sequence: TGTGCCAGCACTCTTACTCGGGGGTTAGGTCCCCTCCACTTT. Translation: CASTLTRGLGPLHF.